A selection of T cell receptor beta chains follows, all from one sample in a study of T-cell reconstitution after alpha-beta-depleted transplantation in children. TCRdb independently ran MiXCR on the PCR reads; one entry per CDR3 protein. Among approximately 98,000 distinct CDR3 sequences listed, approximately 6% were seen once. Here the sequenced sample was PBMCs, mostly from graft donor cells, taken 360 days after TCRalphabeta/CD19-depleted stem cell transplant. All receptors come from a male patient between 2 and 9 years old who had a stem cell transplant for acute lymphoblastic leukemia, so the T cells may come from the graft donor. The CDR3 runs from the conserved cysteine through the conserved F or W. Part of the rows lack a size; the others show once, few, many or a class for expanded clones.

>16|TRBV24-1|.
CATSDSTISGSDTQYF
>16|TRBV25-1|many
CASSKIQGWGTDTQYF
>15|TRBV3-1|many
CASSQDGTGFYEQYF
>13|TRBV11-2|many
CASSLGTDYEQYF
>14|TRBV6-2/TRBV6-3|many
CASSYRGRGDTQYF
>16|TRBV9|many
CASSVVSRGRGAEAFF
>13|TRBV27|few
CASRSLLADTQYF
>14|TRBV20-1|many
CSAAPGLYYNEQFF
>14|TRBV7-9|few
CASSPQKPPYEQYF
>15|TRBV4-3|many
CASSQDVSSGNEQFF
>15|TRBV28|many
CASSLRTGPNSPLHF
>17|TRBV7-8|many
CASSLYRGKLSNQPQHF
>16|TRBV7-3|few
CASSSTGDSGANVLTF
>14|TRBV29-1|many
CSATPQTGAYEQYF
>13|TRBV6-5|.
CASSYGRGGDQYF
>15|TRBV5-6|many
CASSLPGQAQETQYF
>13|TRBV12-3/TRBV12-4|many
CASSLDSSDGYTF
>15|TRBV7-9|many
CASSSGTSSYNEQFF
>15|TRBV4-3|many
CASSQDNRGAYEQYF
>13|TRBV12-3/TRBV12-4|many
CASSLGGPDTQYF
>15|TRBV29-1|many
CSVDTGQGAGYGYTF
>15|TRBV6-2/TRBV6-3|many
CASSYEGTGRYEQYF
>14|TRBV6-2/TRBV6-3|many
CASSFRSWNQPQHF
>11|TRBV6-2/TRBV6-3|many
CASSGGRTQYF
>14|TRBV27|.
CASSSLTGAYEQYF
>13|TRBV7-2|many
CASSSRELETQYF